These T cell receptor beta chains were read from a single sample in a study of cytomegalovirus exposure and HLA in healthy donors. Generated by immunoSEQ multiplex PCR, the TCRdb table keeps only in-frame clones and is missing some. The sample lists fewer than 200,000 clones, about 77% occurring once. The sample was PBMCs. These receptors came from a male donor in good health and CMV-seropositive. Both conserved end residues are part of each CDR3. Each record gives: J gene, clone size, D gene, V gene, CDR3 DNA, CDR3 protein. A D gene is named only where the DNA matches it firmly. Some rows have no size entry. The others give once, few or many, or a class for an expanded clone.

>TRBJ2-1|-|TRBD2|TRBV6-6
TGTGCCAGCAGTTACAGCGGCGGGGGGGCGGTTGAGCAGTTCTTC
CASSYSGGGAVEQFF
>TRBJ1-1|-|TRBD1|TRBV19
TGTGCCAGTTTCCCTGAGGGCAGGGGGTCTGAAGCTTTCTTT
CASFPEGRGSEAFF
>TRBJ1-5|-|-|TRBV5-8
TGTGCCAGCAGCGCTCTTAGAGGAGGTGCGAGGCAGCCCCAGCATTTT
CASSALRGGARQPQHF
>TRBJ1-1|-|TRBD1|TRBV30
TGTGCCTTACACAGACAAGGACAGGCCGGGAACACTGAAGCTTTCTTT
CALHRQGQAGNTEAFF
>TRBJ2-7|-|-|TRBV11-2
TGTGCCAGCAGCCTAGGCACAAGTTACGAGCAGTACTTC
CASSLGTSYEQYF
>TRBJ2-3|-|-|TRBV4-1
TGCGCCAGCAGCCAAGGGCAGGGGGCCTCGGGCGGGGGCGACACAGATACGCAGTATTTT
CASSQGQGASGGGDTDTQYF
>TRBJ2-7|-|TRBD2|TRBV18
TGTGCCAGCTCACCTTATAGCGGGGAAGTCTACGAGCAGTACTTC
CASSPYSGEVYEQYF
>TRBJ2-5|once|-|TRBV2
TGTGCCAGCAGACTGGGACAATTGGAGCAGTACTTC
CASRLGQLEQYF
>TRBJ2-5|-|-|TRBV5-4
TGTGCCAGCAGCTTTGGTGGAGCGGGCTACCAAGAGACCCAGTACTTC
CASSFGGAGYQETQYF
>TRBJ2-5|-|-|TRBV6-5
TGTGCCAGCAGTTACGGGACTTTGCAAGAGACCCAGTACTTC
CASSYGTLQETQYF
>TRBJ1-2|once|TRBD1|TRBV5-1
TGCGCCAGCAGCCCCGGGACAGGGGGAAACTATGGCTACACCTTC
CASSPGTGGNYGYTF
>TRBJ2-2|-|-|TRBV7-3
TGTGCCAGCAGCTCTACCCGTGGGCAGCTCACCACCGGGGAGCTGTTTTTT
CASSSTRGQLTTGELFF
>TRBJ2-7|-|TRBD2|TRBV5-1
TGCGCCAGCAGCCCGGTAGCGGGGGCCATCTACGAGCAGTACTTC
CASSPVAGAIYEQYF
>TRBJ1-2|-|-|TRBV30
TGTGCCTGGGGTGCCCGCATTTCGTCTCAGGGAAGGGGCTACACCTTC
CAWGARISSQGRGYTF
>TRBJ2-2|-|-|TRBV6-5
TGTGCCAGCAGTTACGTGGGCAGGGGGGCCGGGGAGCTGTTTTTT
CASSYVGRGAGELFF
>TRBJ1-2|-|-|TRBV7-2
TGTGCCAGCAGCCTCAGTTTAAACTATGGCTACACCTTC
CASSLSLNYGYTF
>TRBJ2-2|-|-|TRBV15
TGTGCCACCAGCAGGGACAGAACCGGTACCGGGGAGCTGTTTTTT
CATSRDRTGTGELFF
>TRBJ2-5|-|-|TRBV29-1
TGCAGCGTTGGCCCCGGAGAGACCCAGTACTTC
CSVGPGETQYF
>TRBJ2-3|-|-|TRBV9
TGTGCCAGCAGCTTTCTTATGGGAGGACAGGGCACAGATACGCAGTATTTT
CASSFLMGGQGTDTQYF
>TRBJ1-1|-|-|TRBV25-1
TGTGCCAGCAGTGTAGCAGACACTGAAGCTTTCTTT
CASSVADTEAFF
>TRBJ2-1|-|-|TRBV6-5
TGTGCCAGCAGAAAGGACACTTTGCTCTACAATGAGCAGTTCTTC
CASRKDTLLYNEQFF
>TRBJ1-6|few|TRBD1|TRBV18
TGTGCCAGCTCACGACAGGGGGCATGGAATTCACCCCTCCACTTT
CASSRQGAWNSPLHF
>TRBJ2-7|-|-|TRBV30
TGTGCCTGGAGTAGCGTGAACTCCTACGAGCAGTACTTC
CAWSSVNSYEQYF
>TRBJ1-2|-|-|TRBV19
TGTGCCAGTAGTATTGGTCAGTCGGGAGCCTATGGCTACACCTTC
CASSIGQSGAYGYTF
>TRBJ1-3|-|TRBD1|TRBV4-3
TGCGCCAGCAGCCAGGATACAGGGGCTGGAAACACCATATATTTT
CASSQDTGAGNTIYF
>TRBJ1-1|few|-|TRBV6-5
TGTGCCAGCGGTAGGAGCACTGAAGCTTTCTTT
CASGRSTEAFF
>TRBJ2-5|-|TRBD2|TRBV6-5
TGTGCCAGCAGTTACGGAGGACTAGGGCCAGAGACCCAGTACTTC
CASSYGGLGPETQYF
>TRBJ1-6|-|-|TRBV7-2
TGTGCCAGCAGCCATTGGGAGCATGATTCACCCCTCCACTTT
CASSHWEHDSPLHF
>TRBJ1-3|-|-|TRBV6-5
TGTGCCAGCAGTTACTCTCCAGACTCTGGAAACACCATATATTTT
CASSYSPDSGNTIYF